These 24 T cell receptor beta chains came from one sample sequenced in a study of T cell repertoires in cytomegalovirus infection. TCRdb re-called the reads through MiXCR, storing one row per CDR3 protein. Here the sample spans around 350,000 distinct CDR3 sequences, about a sixth being singletons. The sequenced sample was PBMCs. The receptor source for this set is a human donor in good health (CMV status not recorded). Some clones in this sample may be carry-over from other donors' samples.

The chain links TRBV19 to TRBJ1-4; no reliable D call. Germline V gene sequence: CDR1 LNHDA, CDR2 SQIVND (reference sequence). Trimming removed 1 base at V and 3 bases at J, with 9 bases between. The CDR3 covers 15 residues. CDR3 in DNA: TGTGCCAGTAGTATAGTAGGATCTGCTAATGAAAAACTGTTTTTT. This gives the protein CASSIVGSANEKLFF.

The chain couples TRBV19 to TRBJ2-2, with 13 bases matching TRBD2. This CDR3 is built from 19 residues. Germline loops: CDR1 LNHDA, CDR2 SQIVND (reference sequence). J lost 7 bases, V lost 5 bases, and 16 bases had no gene match. The CDR3 DNA sequence: TGTGCCAGTAGTTCACTCCGGACTAGCGGGAGATTTGAATACGGGGAGCTGTTTTTT. Protein sequence: CASSSLRTSGRFEYGELFF.

V usage is TRBV12-3 or TRBV12-4 and J usage is TRBJ2-3; 9 bases align to TRBD2. The CDR3 runs 16 residues. V gave up 3 bases and J gave up 8 bases; unmatched junction bases: 12. CDR3 DNA: TGTGCCAGCAGTTTGGGCGGGGGGGCCGATTTAGGTACGCAGTATTTT. As protein: CASSLGGGADLGTQYF.

The chain is built from TRBV27 and TRBJ2-5; TRBD2 agrees at 14 bases. This CDR3 region has 18 residues. The V gene's germline CDR1 is MNHEY and CDR2 SMNVEV (reference sequence). The J segment lost 0 bases and the V segment lost 5 bases, leaving 8 bases of the junction unmatched. The CDR3: CASSPTSGRAGYQETQYF. The CDR3 DNA reads TGTGCCAGCAGTCCGACTAGCGGGAGGGCCGGATACCAAGAGACCCAGTACTTC.

This clonotype was seen more than once but under ten times. The chain carries TRBV12-3 or TRBV12-4 and TRBJ2-5, with D unresolved. CDR3 length: 13 amino acids. V was shortened by 3 bases and J by 3 bases, with 8 bases between the two germline ends. The CDR3 DNA reads as TGTGCCAGCAGTTTTTGGCAGGAAGAGACCCAGTACTTC. This encodes CASSFWQEETQYF.

J is TRBJ2-7 and V is TRBV5-6; no reliable D call. The CDR3 consists of 13 residues. The V gene's germline CDR1 is SGHDT and CDR2 YYEEEE. V was trimmed by 2 bases and J by 2 bases, leaving 8 bases between them. As DNA, the CDR3 is TGTGCCAGCAGCTTTAAAACAGCCTACGAGCAGTACTTC. Encoded protein: CASSFKTAYEQYF.

This clonotype was picked up a small number of times. The chain employs TRBV5-6 and TRBJ1-5; D is unresolved. CDR3 length: 15 amino acids. The V end was cut by 2 bases, the J end by 3 bases, with 12 bases between. Germline lookup yields CDR1 SGHDT and CDR2 YYEEEE. The CDR3: CASSFLGGDNQPQHF. CDR3 in DNA: TGTGCCAGCAGCTTCCTCGGCGGGGACAATCAGCCCCAGCATTTT.

The sample holds a few counts of this clonotype. The J gene is TRBJ1-1, the V gene TRBV12-5; D gene unclear. Trimming took 5 bases from V and 2 from J, leaving 6 bases between them. The CDR3 contains 12 residues. Germline V CDR1 and CDR2: LGHNT, FRNRAP. The DNA of the CDR3 is TGTGCTAGTGGTCAGGCCAACACTGAAGCTTTCTTT. It translates to CASGQANTEAFF.

This clonotype appeared a few times. The chain employs TRBV2 and TRBJ2-2, with 9 bases aligning to TRBD1. V lost 5 bases and J lost 1; bases outside the gene matches: 5. The CDR3 has 16 residues. Per the germline V gene, CDR1 is SNHLY and CDR2 is FYNNEI. DNA of the CDR3: TGTGCCAGCAGTTCCGGGACAGGGCTGAACACCGGGGAGCTGTTTTTT. Its protein product is CASSSGTGLNTGELFF.

This clonotype was seen a handful of times. The rearrangement uses TRBV29-1 and TRBJ2-1; unclear D gene. Germline CDR1 is SQVTM and CDR2 is ANQGSEA. V was clipped by 6 bases and J by 8 bases, with 17 bases between them. The CDR3 has 13 residues. The CDR3 nucleotides are TGCAGCGTAGGCCGGTCACGGGTACATGAGCAGTTCTTC. Translating gives CSVGRSRVHEQFF.

The V and J genes are TRBV2 and TRBJ2-7, with D perhaps TRBD1 (5 bases). This CDR3 is built from 14 residues. The V gene's germline CDR1 is SNHLY and CDR2 FYNNEI. V lost 6 bases and J 0 bases, leaving 12 bases between the germline ends. CDR3 DNA: TGTGCCAGCAGCCCTGACAGAAGCTCCTACGAGCAGTACTTC. It specifies CASSPDRSSYEQYF.

The genes are TRBV7-9 and TRBJ1-2; weak D call: TRBD1 (6 bases). The CDR3 covers 14 residues. Trimming stripped 5 bases from V and 2 bases from J, with 12 bases between. The germline V gene encodes CDR1 SEHNR and CDR2 FQNEAQ (reference sequence). CDR3 nucleotide sequence: TGTGCCAGCAGCAATCCAGGGGAAAACTATGGCTACACCTTC. Its translation is CASSNPGENYGYTF.

This sequence joins TRBV24-1 and TRBJ2-1; 8 nucleotides align to TRBD2. CDR1 and CDR2 (germline): KGHDR, SFDVKD. The ends lost 3 bases at V and 8 bases at J; junction bases unmatched: 11. CDR3 length: 16 residues. CDR3 in DNA: TGTGCCACCAGTGATCCGCGGGGGGCTCGAAGGGATGAGCAGTTCTTC. Translated: CATSDPRGARRDEQFF.

In regard to this clonotype: A read error may account for a junction end that differs from germline. The chain joins TRBV2 to TRBJ2-3, with 9 bases that match TRBD2. Per the germline V gene, CDR1 is SNHLY and CDR2 is FYNNEI. The CDR3 consists of 13 residues. The CDR3 spells CASSTSQRGEVGF. In DNA, the CDR3 is TGTGCCAGCAGCACCTCTCAGCGGGGGGAGGTCGGATTC.

The chain carries TRBV2 and TRBJ2-7; D ambiguous. In germline, CDR1 is SNHLY, CDR2 FYNNEI. The CDR3 is 14 amino acids. V lost 5 bases and J lost 3, with 14 bases in between. CDR3: CASSPPLVGYEQYF. CDR3 DNA: TGTGCCAGCAGTCCACCCCTGGTCGGCTACGAGCAGTACTTC. Full variable domain (outside the CDR3, taken from reference TRBV2 and TRBJ2-7): EPEVTQTPSHQVTQMGQEVILRCVPISNHLYFYWYRQILGQKVEFLVSFYNNEISEKSEIFDDQFSVERPDGSNFTLKIRSTKLEDSAMYFCASSPPLVGYEQYFGPGTRLTVT.

DNA for the CDR3: TGCAGTGCCCCGGGAGGCGGGAGCCGTGAGACCCAGTACTTC. As protein: CSAPGGGSRETQYF. The genes are TRBV20-1 and TRBJ2-5; 7 bases align to TRBD2. Trimming removed 6 bases from V and 5 bases from J; junction bases left unmatched: 12. Germline V CDR1 and CDR2: DFQATT, SNEGSKA (reference sequence). The CDR3 contains 14 residues.

The rearrangement uses TRBV12-3 or TRBV12-4 and TRBJ1-1; 8 positions match TRBD1. J was trimmed by 3 bases and V by 5 bases; bases with no gene match: 5. The CDR3 length is 14 residues. CDR3 nucleotide sequence: TGTGCCAGCAGTGGACAGGGTGGGGACACTGAAGCTTTCTTT. Its protein is CASSGQGGDTEAFF.

This clonotype was observed at least ten times. V is TRBV7-6 and J is TRBJ2-2; the D gene is possibly TRBD1 (6 bases). V was trimmed by 5 bases and J by 2 bases, leaving 9 bases between them. Germline V gene data show CDR1 as SGHVS and CDR2 as FNYEAQ. The CDR3 is 14 amino acids. The CDR3 region has the DNA TGTGCCAGCAGCGTCGGGACAAACACCGGGGAGCTGTTTTTT. Its translation: CASSVGTNTGELFF.

This chain connects TRBV19 to TRBJ1-6, with 8 bases matching TRBD1. V dropped 1 base and J dropped 9; count of bases not matched to a gene: 11. The CDR3 is 17 residues long. CDR1 and CDR2 from the germline V gene are LNHDA and SQIVND (reference sequence). The CDR3 bases are TGTGCCAGTAGTATAGGTGCCGGGACAGGTTGGGTTTCACCCCTCCACTTT. As protein: CASSIGAGTGWVSPLHF.

The chain couples TRBV11-2 to TRBJ2-2, with D possibly matching TRBD2 (5 bases). Trimming removed 1 base at V and 7 bases at J, with 10 bases between. Germline loops: CDR1 SGHAT, CDR2 FQNNGV. The CDR3 loop spans 14 amino acids. In DNA, the CDR3 is TGTGCCAGCAGCTTAGTCGTCCGGGGCGGGGAGCTGTTTTTT. As protein: CASSLVVRGGELFF.

This clonotype was observed at least ten times. CDR3 sequence: CASSYLYEQYF. CDR3 DNA sequence: TGTGCCAGCAGTTACCTGTACGAGCAGTACTTC. This chain uses TRBV6-2 or TRBV6-3 with TRBJ2-7; D gene uncertain. Between the trimmed V and J ends, which lost 2 bases and 4 bases, there was a span of 3 bases. Per the germline V gene, CDR1 is MNHEY and CDR2 is SVGEGT. The CDR3 is made up of 11 amino acids.

The chain carries TRBV4-3 and TRBJ2-2; a weak D match, TRBD2 (6 bases). V gave up 0 bases and J gave up 7 bases, with 12 bases separating them. The CDR3 is made up of 15 amino acids. Germline-derived CDR1 and CDR2 are LGHNA and YSLEER. This CDR3 is CASSQDFTSFGELFF. The CDR3 DNA reads as TGCGCCAGCAGCCAAGATTTTACTAGCTTCGGGGAGCTGTTTTTT.

This clonotype was recorded only once. The chain combines TRBV14 with TRBJ1-1; D gene unclear. Germline CDR1 and CDR2: SGHDN and FVKESK. The CDR3 length is 12 residues. Between the trimmed V and J ends, which lost 6 bases and 3 bases, there was a span of 8 bases. CDR3 nucleotides: TGTGCCAGCAGTCCCGGTTACACTGAAGCTTTCTTT. This encodes CASSPGYTEAFF. The full variable domain, in which reference TRBV14 and TRBJ1-1 provide the parts outside the CDR3, is EAGVTQFPSHSVIEKGQTVTLRCDPISGHDNLYWYRRVMGKEIKFLLHFVKESKQDESGMPNNRFLAERTGGTYSTLKVQPAELEDSGVYFCASSPGYTEAFFGQGTRLTVV.

The rearrangement uses TRBV4-1 and TRBJ1-4, with no clear D. V was clipped by 0 bases and J by 0 bases, with 8 bases between them. CDR1 and CDR2 (germline): MGHRA, YSYEKL. This CDR3 region has 16 residues. This CDR3 is CASSQDRSSTNEKLFF. The CDR3 region has the DNA TGCGCCAGCAGCCAAGATCGAAGCTCAACTAATGAAAAACTGTTTTTT.